This T cell receptor beta chain comes out of a study of metastatic and nonmetastatic thyroid tumors. This clone was found many times. Prior to thyroid surgery, none of the patients had received any treatment. TCRdb reanalyzed the PCR reads with MiXCR. The sample has about 39,000 clones; 12% are singletons. The CDR3 loop spans 16 amino acids. V gave up 2 bases and J gave up 6 bases; unmatched junction bases: 15. Germline V CDR1 and CDR2: DFQATT, SNEGSKA (reference sequence). This chain uses TRBV20-1 with TRBJ2-7; TRBD1 matches 8 bases. This clonotype was obtained from a male donor with papillary thyroid cancer or a benign thyroid nodule (not recorded which). Some clones in this sample may be carry-over from other donors' samples. Specimen: blood. The CDR3 sequence: CSARPQGARDLVEQYF. CDR3 DNA: TGCAGTGCTAGACCCCAGGGGGCCAGGGACCTTGTCGAGCAGTACTTC.